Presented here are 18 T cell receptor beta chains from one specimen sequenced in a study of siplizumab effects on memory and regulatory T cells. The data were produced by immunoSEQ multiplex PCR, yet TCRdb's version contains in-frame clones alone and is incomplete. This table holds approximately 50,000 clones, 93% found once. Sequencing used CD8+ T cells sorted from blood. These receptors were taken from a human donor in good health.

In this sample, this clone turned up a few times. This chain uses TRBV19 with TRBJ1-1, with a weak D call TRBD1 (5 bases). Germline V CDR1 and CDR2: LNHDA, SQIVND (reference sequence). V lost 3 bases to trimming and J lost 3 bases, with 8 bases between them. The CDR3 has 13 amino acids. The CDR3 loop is CASSIGDYTEAFF. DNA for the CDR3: TGTGCCAGTAGTATCGGGGACTACACTGAAGCTTTCTTT. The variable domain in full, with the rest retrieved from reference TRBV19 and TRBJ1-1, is DGGITQSPKYLFRKEGQNVTLSCEQNLNHDAMYWYRQDPGQGLRLIYYSQIVNDFQKGDIAEGYSVSREKKESFPLTVTSAQKNPTAFYLCASSIGDYTEAFFGQGTRLTVV.

Written as DNA, the CDR3 is TGTGTCGTCCAAGGGGAGTGGGCCGGGGAGCTGTTTTTT. It codes for CVVQGEWAGELFF. V gene TRBV19 combines with J gene TRBJ2-2, with D perhaps TRBD1 or TRBD2 (5 bases each). CDR1 is LNHDA and CDR2 is SQIVND in the germline V gene (reference sequence). The CDR3 spans 13 residues. The whole variable domain, remainder taken from reference TRBV19 and TRBJ2-2, is DGGITQSPKYLFRKEGQNVTLSCEQNLNHDAMYWYRQDPGQGLRLIYYSQIVNDFQKGDIAEGYSVSREKKESFPLTVTSAQKNPTAFYLCVVQGEWAGELFFGEGSRLTVL.

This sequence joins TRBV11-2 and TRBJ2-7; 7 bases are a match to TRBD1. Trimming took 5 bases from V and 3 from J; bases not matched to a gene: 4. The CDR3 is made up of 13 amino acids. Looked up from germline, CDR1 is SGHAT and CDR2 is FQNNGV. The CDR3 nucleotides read TGTGCCAGCAGCAACAACAGGGGCTACGAGCAGTACTTC. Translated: CASSNNRGYEQYF. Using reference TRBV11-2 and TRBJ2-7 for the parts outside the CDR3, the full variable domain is EAGVAQSPRYKIIEKRQSVAFWCNPISGHATLYWYQQILGQGPKLLIQFQNNGVVDDSQLPKDRFSAERLKGVDSTLKIQPAKLEDSAVYLCASSNNRGYEQYFGPGTRLTVT.

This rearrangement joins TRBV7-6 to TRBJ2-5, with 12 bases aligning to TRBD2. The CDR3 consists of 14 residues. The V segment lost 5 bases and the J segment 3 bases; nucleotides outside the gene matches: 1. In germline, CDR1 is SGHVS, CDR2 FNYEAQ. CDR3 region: CASSRLAGEETQYF. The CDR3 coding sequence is TGTGCCAGCAGCAGACTAGCGGGAGAAGAGACCCAGTACTTC.

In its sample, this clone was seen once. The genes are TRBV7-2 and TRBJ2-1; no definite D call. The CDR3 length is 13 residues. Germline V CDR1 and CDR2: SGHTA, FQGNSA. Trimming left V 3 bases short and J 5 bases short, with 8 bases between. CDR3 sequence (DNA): TGTGCCAGCAGCTTTTGGTTGAACAATGAGCAGTTCTTC. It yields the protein CASSFWLNNEQFF.

The CDR3 region has the DNA TGTGCCAGCAGCTCGGATGCGGACAGGGTGGGGGATACGCAGTATTTT. Its translation is CASSSDADRVGDTQYF. This chain connects TRBV5-6 to TRBJ2-3; 8 nucleotides align to TRBD1. Trimming removed 3 bases from V and 6 bases from J; junction bases left unmatched: 12. Germline assignment: CDR1 SGHDT and CDR2 YYEEEE. There are 16 residues in the CDR3.

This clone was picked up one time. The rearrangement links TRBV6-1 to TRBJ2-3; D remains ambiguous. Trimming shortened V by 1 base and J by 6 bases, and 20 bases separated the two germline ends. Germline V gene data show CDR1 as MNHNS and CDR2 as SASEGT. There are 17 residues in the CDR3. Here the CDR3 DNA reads TGTGCCAGCAGTGAAGAGGTCCGGACCCTTCTGACGGATACGCAGTATTTT. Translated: CASSEEVRTLLTDTQYF.

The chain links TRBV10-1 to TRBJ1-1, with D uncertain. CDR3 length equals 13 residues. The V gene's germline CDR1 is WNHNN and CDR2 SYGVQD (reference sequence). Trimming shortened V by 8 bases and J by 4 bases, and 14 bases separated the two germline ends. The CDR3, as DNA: TGCGCCAGCTCCTCGGGCGCGGGCACTGAAGCTTTCTTT. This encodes CASSSGAGTEAFF.

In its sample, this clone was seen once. The chain's CDR3 is CASSLYVGMAYEQYF. The CDR3 DNA reads TGTGCCAGCAGTTTATATGTGGGAATGGCGTACGAGCAGTACTTC. The rearrangement links TRBV27 to TRBJ2-7, with D uncertain. V was cut by 1 base and J by 4 bases, with 14 bases left in between. The CDR3 spans 15 residues. Per the germline V gene, CDR1 is MNHEY and CDR2 is SMNVEV (reference sequence).

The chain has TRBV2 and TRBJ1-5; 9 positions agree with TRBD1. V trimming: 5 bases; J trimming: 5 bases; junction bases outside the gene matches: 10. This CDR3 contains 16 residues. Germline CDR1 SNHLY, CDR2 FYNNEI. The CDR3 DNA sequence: TGTGCCAGCAGTTCCTACAGGGGGCGCGGGTATCAGCCCCAGCATTTT. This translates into CASSSYRGRGYQPQHF.

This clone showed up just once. The CDR3 protein is CASRQGYEQYF. The CDR3 coding sequence is TGTGCCAGCAGGCAGGGGTACGAGCAGTACTTC. The J gene is TRBJ2-7, the V gene TRBV27, with a weak D call TRBD1 (6 bases). The germline CDR1 and CDR2 sequences are MNHEY and SMNVEV (reference sequence). Trimming pared 6 bases from V and 4 bases from J, leaving 7 bases between. This CDR3 has 11 residues.

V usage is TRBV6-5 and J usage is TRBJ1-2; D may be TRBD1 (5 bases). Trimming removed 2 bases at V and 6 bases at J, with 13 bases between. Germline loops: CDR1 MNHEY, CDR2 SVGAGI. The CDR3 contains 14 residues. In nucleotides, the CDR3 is TGTGCCAGCAGTTACCTTGGGGCAGGGAATGGCTACACCTTC. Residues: CASSYLGAGNGYTF.

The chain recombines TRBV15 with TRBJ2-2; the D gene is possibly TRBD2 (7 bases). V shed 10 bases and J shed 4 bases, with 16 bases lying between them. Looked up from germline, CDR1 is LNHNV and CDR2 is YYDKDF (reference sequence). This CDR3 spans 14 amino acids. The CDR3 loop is CAITGRESTGELFF. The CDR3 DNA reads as TGTGCCATAACAGGGAGGGAGAGCACCGGGGAGCTGTTTTTT.

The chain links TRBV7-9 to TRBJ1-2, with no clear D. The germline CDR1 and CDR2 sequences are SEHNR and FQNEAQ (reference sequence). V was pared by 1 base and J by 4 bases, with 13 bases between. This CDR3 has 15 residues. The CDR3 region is CASSLGMGTSYGYTF. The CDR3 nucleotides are TGTGCCAGCAGCTTAGGGATGGGCACCTCCTATGGCTACACCTTC.

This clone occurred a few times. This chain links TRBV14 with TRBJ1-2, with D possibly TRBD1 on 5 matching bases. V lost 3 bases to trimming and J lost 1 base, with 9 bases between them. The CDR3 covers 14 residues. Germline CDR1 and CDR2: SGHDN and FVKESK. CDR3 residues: CASSQLTVNYGYTF. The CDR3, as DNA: TGTGCCAGCAGCCAGTTGACAGTTAACTATGGCTACACCTTC.

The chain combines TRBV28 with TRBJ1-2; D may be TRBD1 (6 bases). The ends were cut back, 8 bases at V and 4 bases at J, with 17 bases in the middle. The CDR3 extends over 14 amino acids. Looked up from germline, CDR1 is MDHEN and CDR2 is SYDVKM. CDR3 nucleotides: TGTGCCAGCGGCTCGGGGGGGGCGTTCTATGGCTACACCTTC. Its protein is CASGSGGAFYGYTF.

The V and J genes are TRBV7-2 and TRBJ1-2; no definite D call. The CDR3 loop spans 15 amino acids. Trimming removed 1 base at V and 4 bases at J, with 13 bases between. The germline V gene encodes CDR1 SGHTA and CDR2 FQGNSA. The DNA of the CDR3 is TGTGCCAGCAGCTTAGGAGTGACGTGGACCTATGGCTACACCTTC. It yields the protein CASSLGVTWTYGYTF.

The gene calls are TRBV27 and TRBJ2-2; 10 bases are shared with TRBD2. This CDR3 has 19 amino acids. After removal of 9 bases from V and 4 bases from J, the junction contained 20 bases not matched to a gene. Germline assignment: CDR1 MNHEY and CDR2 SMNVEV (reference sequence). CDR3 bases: TGTGCCAGTAACTGGGAGGGTCTAGCGGGAGTTCGTGGCACCGGGGAGCTGTTTTTT. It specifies CASNWEGLAGVRGTGELFF.